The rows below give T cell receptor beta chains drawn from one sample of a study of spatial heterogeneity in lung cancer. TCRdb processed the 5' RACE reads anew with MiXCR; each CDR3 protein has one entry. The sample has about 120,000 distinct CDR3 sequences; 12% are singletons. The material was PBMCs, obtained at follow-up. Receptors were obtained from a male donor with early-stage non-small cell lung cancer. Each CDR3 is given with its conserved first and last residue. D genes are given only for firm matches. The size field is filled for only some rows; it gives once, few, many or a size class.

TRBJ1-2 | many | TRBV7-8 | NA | TGTGCCAGCAGCGAGCGGACAGCAACCTATGGCTACACCTTC | CASSERTATYGYTF
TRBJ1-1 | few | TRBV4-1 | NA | TGCGCCAGCAGCTCACCAACAACGAACACTGAAGCTTTCTTT | CASSSPTTNTEAFF
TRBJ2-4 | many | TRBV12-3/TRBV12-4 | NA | TGTGCCAGCAGTTCAGAGATGGGGTACAGCATTCAGTACTTC | CASSSEMGYSIQYF
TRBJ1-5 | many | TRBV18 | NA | TGTGCCAGCTCTCAATACCGGGACGGGAATCAGCCCCAGCATTTT | CASSQYRDGNQPQHF
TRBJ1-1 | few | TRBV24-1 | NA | TGTGCCACCAGAGACAACAGGGACCGGAGGACTGAAGCTTTCTTT | CATRDNRDRRTEAFF
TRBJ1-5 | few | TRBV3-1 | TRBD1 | TGTGCCAGCAGCCAGACGGGACAGGGTAGCAATCAGCCCCAGCATTTT | CASSQTGQGSNQPQHF
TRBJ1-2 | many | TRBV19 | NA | TGTGCCAGTAGTATAGCCAGGAATAACTATGGCTACACCTTC | CASSIARNNYGYTF
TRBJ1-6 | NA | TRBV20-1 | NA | TGCAGTGCTAGGGGCCCGACCGACAATTCACCCCTCCACTTT | CSARGPTDNSPLHF
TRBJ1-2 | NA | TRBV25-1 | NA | TGTGCCAGCAGTGACACCAGCTATGGCTACACCTTC | CASSDTSYGYTF
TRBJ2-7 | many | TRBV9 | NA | TGTGCCAGCAGCCCGCGGGCCTTAGACGTCGTCGAGCAGTACTTC | CASSPRALDVVEQYF
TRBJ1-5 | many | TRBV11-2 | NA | TGTGCCAGCAGCTTAGGCCCGTCTCAGCCCCAGCATTTT | CASSLGPSQPQHF
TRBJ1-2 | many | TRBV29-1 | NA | TGCAGCGTTGAACGGACGGATTCTGGAGGCTACACCTTC | CSVERTDSGGYTF
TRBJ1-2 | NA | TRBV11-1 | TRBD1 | TGTGCCAGCAGCTTCGGGACAGGGTACTATGGCTACACCTTC | CASSFGTGYYGYTF
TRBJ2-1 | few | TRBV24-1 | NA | TGTGCCACCAGTGACCCTTCCCAGGGTCAATCGAATGAGCAGTTCTTC | CATSDPSQGQSNEQFF
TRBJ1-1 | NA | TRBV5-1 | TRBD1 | TGCGCCAGCAGCGCCACACAGGGGGCGAGCACTGAAGCTTTCTTT | CASSATQGASTEAFF
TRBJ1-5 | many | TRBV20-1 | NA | TGCAGTGCTGACCCCGGGACAAAGAACCCCGATCAGCCCCAGCATTTT | CSADPGTKNPDQPQHF
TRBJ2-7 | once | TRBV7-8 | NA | TGTGCCAGCAGCTCCAGAAGGACAGCCGCCTACGAGCAGTACTTC | CASSSRRTAAYEQYF
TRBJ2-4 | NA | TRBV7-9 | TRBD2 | TGTGCCAGCAGCTTAGTCCGGGGGGAGGACATTCAGTACTTC | CASSLVRGEDIQYF
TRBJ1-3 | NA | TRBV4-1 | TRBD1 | TGCGCCAGCAGCCTGGGACAGGGGAGTAAGAGAAACACCATATATTTT | CASSLGQGSKRNTIYF
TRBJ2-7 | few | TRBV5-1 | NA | TGCGCCAGCAGGGCCATCACATCCTACGAGCAGTACTTC | CASRAITSYEQYF
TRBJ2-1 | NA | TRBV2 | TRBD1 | TGTGCCAGTGGACAGGACCCCTACAATGAGCAGTTCTTC | CASGQDPYNEQFF
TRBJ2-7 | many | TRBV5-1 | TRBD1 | TGCGCCAGCAGCTTGGACAGGGGAAACTACGAGCAGTACTTC | CASSLDRGNYEQYF
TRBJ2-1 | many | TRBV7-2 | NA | TGTGCCAGCAGCGGAGGGACAAGCCCCCGGATCGTTGAGCAGTTCTTC | CASSGGTSPRIVEQFF
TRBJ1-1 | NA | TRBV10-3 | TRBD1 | TGTGCCATCAGTGGGACAGGGGCGCACACTGAAGCTTTCTTT | CAISGTGAHTEAFF
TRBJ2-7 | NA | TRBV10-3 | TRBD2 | TGTGCCATCAGAATAGCGGGGGAGCGCGAGCAGTACTTC | CAIRIAGEREQYF
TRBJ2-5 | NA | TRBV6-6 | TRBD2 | TGTGCCAGCAGTTACCCCCAGGAAAGCGGGGGCCAAGAGACCCAGTACTTC | CASSYPQESGGQETQYF
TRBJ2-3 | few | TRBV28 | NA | TGTGCCAGCAGTTTTAGAAGGCTGGATACGCAGTATTTT | CASSFRRLDTQYF
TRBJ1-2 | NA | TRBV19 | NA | TGTGCCAGTACCATACAGGCGAATATCTATGGCTACACCTTC | CASTIQANIYGYTF
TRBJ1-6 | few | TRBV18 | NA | TGTGCCAGCTCACTTTACCCGGGGGGTAGGAATTCACCCCTCCACTTT | CASSLYPGGRNSPLHF
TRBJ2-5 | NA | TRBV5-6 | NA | TGTGCCAGCAGCTTATACGGTCCTACCGCCCAAGAGACCCAGTACTTC | CASSLYGPTAQETQYF
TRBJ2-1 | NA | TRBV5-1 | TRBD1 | TGCGCCAGCAGCGTTTCGGGACAGGGGTACAATGAGCAGTTCTTC | CASSVSGQGYNEQFF
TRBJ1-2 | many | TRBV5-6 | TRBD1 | TGTGCCAGCAGCTGGGGACAGCAAAATGGCTACACCTTC | CASSWGQQNGYTF
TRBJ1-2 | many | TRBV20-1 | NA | TGCAGTGCTCCGGATTATGGCTACACCTTC | CSAPDYGYTF
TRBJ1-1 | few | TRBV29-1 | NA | TGCAGCGTCGAGAGGCAGGCTAACACTGAAGCTTTCTTT | CSVERQANTEAFF
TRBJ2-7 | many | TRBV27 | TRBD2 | TGTGCCAGCAGTTTAACCTTCAGCGGGGGTTACTACGAGCAGTACTTC | CASSLTFSGGYYEQYF
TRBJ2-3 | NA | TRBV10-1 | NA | TGCGCCAGCAGTGAGAGGGGACTCACAGATACGCAGTATTTT | CASSERGLTDTQYF
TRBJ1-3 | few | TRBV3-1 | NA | TGTGCCAGCAGCCAAGTTCCTACCAGAAGCAGAAACACCATATATTTT | CASSQVPTRSRNTIYF
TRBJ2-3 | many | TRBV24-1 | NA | TGTGCCACCAGTGACCCTGTAGGGTCAGATACGCAGTATTTT | CATSDPVGSDTQYF
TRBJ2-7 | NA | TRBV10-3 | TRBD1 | TGTGCCATCCGACCCGGGACAGGTTCCTCCTACGAGCAGTACTTC | CAIRPGTGSSYEQYF
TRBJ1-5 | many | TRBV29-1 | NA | TGCAGCGTCCGACACGGCAATCAGCCCCAGCATTTT | CSVRHGNQPQHF
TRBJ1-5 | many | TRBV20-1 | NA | TGCAGTGCTACCGGGACTCGCAATCAGCCCCAGCATTTT | CSATGTRNQPQHF
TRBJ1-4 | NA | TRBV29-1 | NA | TGCAGCGGGGGGCAGGGTGAAAAACTGTTTTTT | CSGGQGEKLFF
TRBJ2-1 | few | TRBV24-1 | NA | TGTGCCACCAGTGATGCCCTCAGGGGGGCCCTCAATGAGCAGTTCTTC | CATSDALRGALNEQFF
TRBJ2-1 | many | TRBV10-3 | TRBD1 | TGTGCCATCAGTGGGACAGGGGCGAGCTCCTACAATGAGCAGTTCTTC | CAISGTGASSYNEQFF
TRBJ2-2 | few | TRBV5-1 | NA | TGCGCCAGCAGCTTGACACTGATGAACACCGGGGAGCTGTTTTTT | CASSLTLMNTGELFF
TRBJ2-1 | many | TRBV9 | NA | TGTGCCAGCAGCGTAGAATCTACTACTCATGAGCAGTTCTTC | CASSVESTTHEQFF
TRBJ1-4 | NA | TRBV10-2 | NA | TGCGCCAGCAGTGAGCCACTGAGGGGAGGTACCAGTGAAAAACTGTTTTTT | CASSEPLRGGTSEKLFF
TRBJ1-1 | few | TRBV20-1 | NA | TGCAGTGCTAGGCAGGGGTATGAAGCTTTCTTT | CSARQGYEAFF
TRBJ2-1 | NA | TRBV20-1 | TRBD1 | TGCAGTGCTAGGGGGGACAGGGGCCATGAGCAGTTCTTC | CSARGDRGHEQFF
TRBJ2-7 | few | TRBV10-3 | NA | TGTGCCATCAGTGAGGCTTGGCAGGGCTACGAGCAGTACTTC | CAISEAWQGYEQYF
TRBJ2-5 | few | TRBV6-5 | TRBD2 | TGTGCCAGCAGCTCCACATATCCGGGAGGAGAGACCCAGTACTTC | CASSSTYPGGETQYF
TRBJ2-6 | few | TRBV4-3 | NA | TGCGCCAGCAGCCTTCACAGTGTTGGTGGGGCCAACGTCCTGACTTTC | CASSLHSVGGANVLTF